Sequencing of this T cell receptor beta chain was carried out in a study of T cell responses to AZD1222 COVID-19 vaccine. Regarding the study as a whole: The donor group comprised mostly white British people and more females; the analysis possibly underestimated clonal diversity.

Libraries were prepared by immunoSEQ multiplex PCR; TCRdb keeps only in-frame clonotypes and omits some of them. The sample has roughly 100,000 clones, over 75% seen once. Notes on this clone: The antigen remains unidentified.

The sample in question was peripheral blood, obtained on day 0 of AZD1222 vaccination. This receptor was taken from an adult in good health.

CDR3 sequence (DNA): TGTGCCAGTAGTATAGTGAACGCTGCCGAGGATGGCTACACCTTC. It encodes CASSIVNAAEDGYTF. The V gene is TRBV19, the J gene TRBJ1-2; D gene uncertain. Trimming took 1 base from V and 6 from J, leaving 15 bases between them. Germline values: CDR1 LNHDA, CDR2 SQIVND (reference sequence). The CDR3 totals 15 residues.